These 12 T cell receptor beta chains were sequenced from one sample in a study of blood T cells in healthy people across ages. A J-beta primer mix and a sample-barcoded 5' primer were used in a second PCR of about 7 to 12 cycles. In TCRdb, the 5' RACE reads were re-called with MiXCR into one record per CDR3 protein. Here the sample spans 700,000 to 1,000,000 distinct CDR3 sequences, under 45% being singletons. The sequenced sample was blood. The receptors derive from a man aged 55 to 70 in good health.

This clonotype was observed many times. V usage is TRBV4-3 and J usage is TRBJ2-2; 7 bases map to TRBD1. The germline V gene encodes CDR1 LGHNA and CDR2 YSLEER. V dropped 5 bases and J dropped 0; count of bases not matched to a gene: 3. The CDR3 runs to 15 residues. Written as DNA, the CDR3 is TGCGCCAGCAGCTCAGGGGGAGCGAACACCGGGGAGCTGTTTTTT. This translates into CASSSGGANTGELFF.

Notes on this clonotype: A read error may be the cause here, since a much bigger clone is one base away. The chain employs TRBV5-5 and TRBJ2-4; the D gene is possibly TRBD1 (6 bases). This CDR3 has 13 residues. Germline V gene data show CDR1 as SGHKS and CDR2 as YYEKEE (reference sequence). The CDR3 DNA reads TGTGCCAGCAGCTTAACAGGGCAAAACAGTCAGTACTTC. Protein sequence: CASSLTGQNSQYF.

This clonotype was seen a handful of times. The chain has TRBV12-3 or TRBV12-4 and TRBJ1-2; D unclear. The V and J ends lost 2 bases and 1 base respectively, with 5 bases between them. The CDR3 sequence is 13 residues long. CDR3 in amino acids: CASSLTNNYGYTF. The CDR3 DNA sequence: TGTGCCAGCAGTTTAACAAATAACTATGGCTACACCTTC.

This clonotype has just one count. The rearrangement links TRBV7-2 to TRBJ1-6; 11 bases are a match to TRBD1. The CDR3 contains 17 residues. Germline CDR1 is SGHTA and CDR2 is FQGNSA. V shed 1 base and J 6 bases; nucleotides not matched to a gene: 5. Written as DNA, the CDR3 is TGTGCCAGCAGCTTAGGGGGGACAGGGGGTTCTAATTCACCCCTCCACTTT. Its protein product is CASSLGGTGGSNSPLHF.

The sample holds one count of this clonotype. The V gene is TRBV13, the J gene TRBJ2-1, with 11 nucleotides matching TRBD2. Germline V gene data show CDR1 as PRHDT and CDR2 as FYEKMQ (reference sequence). V lost 1 base to trimming and J lost 7 bases; unmatched junction nucleotides: 6. The CDR3 is 16 residues long. DNA for the CDR3: TGTGCCAGCAGCTTAGAACTAGCGGGGGTTGGGAATGAGCAGTTCTTC. This codes for CASSLELAGVGNEQFF.

About this clonotype: This could be a read error, since a much larger clone is one nucleotide away. As the CDR3 is not closed by the conserved phenylalanine or tryptophan, this likely results from a read error. The chain recombines TRBV20-1 with TRBJ2-5; 11 bases are a match to TRBD2. Trimming took 1 base from V and 1 from J; bases not matched to a gene: 5. This CDR3 is built from 16 residues. Looked up from germline, CDR1 is DFQATT and CDR2 is SNEGSKA (reference sequence). The CDR3 sequence: CSARGLGLAGQETQYL. CDR3 coding DNA: TGCAGTGCTAGAGGGTTAGGACTAGCGGGCCAAGAGACCCAGTACTTA.

This clonotype was observed many times. The V and J genes are TRBV25-1 and TRBJ1-5; D not resolved. Trimming cost V 2 bases and J 0 bases, with 2 bases left between them. This CDR3 region has 13 residues. CDR1 and CDR2 from the germline V gene are MGHDK and SYGVNS. The CDR3 spells CASSEHSNQPQHF. The CDR3 region has the DNA TGTGCCAGCAGTGAACATAGCAATCAGCCCCAGCATTTT.

This clonotype was detected only once. The chain has TRBV20-1 and TRBJ2-1, with 12 bases matching TRBD2. CDR1 and CDR2 (germline): DFQATT, SNEGSKA (reference sequence). V shed 6 bases, J shed 6 bases, and the junction held 12 bases outside the gene matches. This CDR3 has 16 residues. CDR3 in DNA: TGCAGTGCCTACCCGATACTAGCGGGGGGAGTCAATGAGCAGTTCTTC. It translates to CSAYPILAGGVNEQFF.

The V call is TRBV7-6, the J call TRBJ2-5; D is perhaps TRBD1 or TRBD2 (5 bases each). The CDR3 is 16 amino acids. Germline V gene lookup returns CDR1 SGHVS and CDR2 FNYEAQ. Trimming removed 5 bases from V and 2 bases from J, with 18 bases in between. In DNA, the CDR3 is TGTGCCAGCAGCCCAAACCCGGGGCTTTCACAAGAGACCCAGTACTTC. This codes for CASSPNPGLSQETQYF.

The sample holds a few counts of this clonotype. The J gene is TRBJ1-2, the V gene TRBV5-1; D gene uncertain. The CDR3 extends over 14 amino acids. The V gene lost 4 bases and the J gene lost 10 bases, with 20 bases spanning the gap. The germline V gene encodes CDR1 SGHRS and CDR2 YFSETQ. The CDR3 DNA is TGCGCCAGCAGCCTTGGTTCCGATTTGGTGGTCTACACCTTC. Amino acids: CASSLGSDLVVYTF.

J is TRBJ1-6 and V is TRBV4-1; D is unclear. CDR1 is MGHRA, CDR2 YSYEKL, per germline. Trimming removed 0 bases from V and 3 bases from J, with 15 bases in between. CDR3 length: 18 amino acids. In DNA, the CDR3 is TGCGCCAGCAGCCAAGATTCGAGACTTCCGATCTATAATTCACCCCTCCACTTT. This translates into CASSQDSRLPIYNSPLHF.

This clonotype was observed a few times. The rearrangement uses TRBV10-1 and TRBJ2-3, with D tentatively TRBD1 or TRBD2 (6 bases each). Germline-derived CDR1 and CDR2 are WNHNN and SYGVQD (reference sequence). V was trimmed by 6 bases and J by 0 bases, leaving 13 bases between them. The CDR3 runs to 15 residues. This CDR3 reads CASREGGRSTDTQYF. CDR3 coding DNA: TGCGCCAGCAGGGAGGGGGGCAGAAGCACAGATACGCAGTATTTT.